A selection of T cell receptor beta chains follows, all from one sample in a study of tumor-infiltrating lymphocytes in primary liver carcinoma. TCRdb fed the multiplex PCR reads into MiXCR, producing one record per CDR3 protein. The table has about 50,000 distinct CDR3 sequences, 70% to 80% seen once. Source material: liver tumor tissue from sampling region 5. These receptors were collected from a middle-aged man with primary liver carcinoma and hepatitis B virus infection. CDR3s include the opening cysteine and the closing phenylalanine or tryptophan. D genes are given only for firm matches. Clone size is not always given. Where it is, it says once, few, many or a class for expanded clones.

few,NA,TRBJ2-7,TRBV7-2,CASSQGPYEQYF,TGTGCCAGCAGCCAGGGACCCTACGAGCAGTACTTC
few,NA,TRBJ2-1,TRBV11-2,CASSLGNRAGSYNEQFF,TGTGCCAGCAGCTTAGGTAACAGGGCGGGCTCCTACAATGAGCAGTTCTTC
NA,TRBD2,TRBJ2-3,TRBV12-3/TRBV12-4,CASSLARGEGNTQYF,TGTGCCAGCAGTCTAGCGAGAGGGGAGGGGAATACACAGTATTTT
NA,NA,TRBJ1-5,TRBV12-3/TRBV12-4,CASTRGTAINRPQRF,TGTGCCAGCACGCGGGGCACCGCGATAAATCGGCCCCAGCGTTTT
NA,NA,TRBJ2-1,TRBV29-1,CGVANRGWGRQNEQFF,TGCGGCGTCGCTAATCGGGGGTGGGGTAGGCAGAATGAGCAGTTCTTC
NA,NA,TRBJ2-3,TRBV29-1,CNAEGSVSADTQYF,TGCAACGCTGAGGGTAGCGTGAGTGCAGATACGCAGTATTTT
NA,NA,TRBJ2-1,TRBV6-6,CASNYRTADNEQFF,TGTGCCAGCAATTATAGGACGGCAGACAATGAGCAGTTCTTC
medium-sized,NA,TRBJ2-7,TRBV6-1,CASSVGTVGSYEQYF,TGTGCCAGCAGTGTTGGGACGGTGGGCTCCTACGAGCAGTACTTC
NA,NA,TRBJ1-1,TRBV5-1,CATSEAGGSSEAVF,TGCGCCACCAGCGAAGCTGGGGGGTCATCTGAAGCTGTCTTT
NA,NA,TRBJ2-4,TRBV4-2,CTSSQDHQELRAQNIQYF,TGTACCAGCAGCCAAGATCATCAGGAATTGAGAGCCCAAAACATTCAGTACTTC
few,NA,TRBJ2-3,TRBV11-2,CASSPPGLADTQYF,TGTGCCAGCAGCCCCCCGGGCCTGGCGGATACGCAGTATTTC
NA,NA,TRBJ1-6,TRBV14,CANSHSGEKSPLHF,TGTGCTAACAGCCACTCAGGGGAAAAATCACCCCTCCACTTT
NA,NA,TRBJ2-2,TRBV6-5,CASSQGAGDLFF,TGCGCCAGCAGTCAAGGGGCCGGGGACCTGTTTTTT
NA,TRBD1,TRBJ1-5,TRBV29-1,CSTRVGTGGQPQHF,TGCAGCACCCGAGTGGGGACAGGGGGCCAGCCCCAGCATTTT
NA,NA,TRBJ2-2,TRBV12-3/TRBV12-4,CASSLMEFEKLFF,TGTGCGAGCAGTTTGATGGAGTTCGAGAAGCTGTTTTTT
NA,NA,TRBJ2-3,TRBV10-2,CANSESKAGVDTQYF,TGCGCCAACAGTGAGTCTAAAGCTGGAGTGGATACGCAGTATTTT
NA,NA,TRBJ2-5,TRBV10-2,CASSGSSRQEAQYF,TGCGCCAGCAGTGGTAGTTCCAGACAAGAGGCCCAGTATTTC
many,TRBD1,TRBJ1-1,TRBV29-1,CSGGQEGYQNTEAFF,TGCAGCGGGGGACAGGAAGGCTATCAGAACACTGAAGCTTTCTTT
NA,NA,TRBJ2-7,TRBV6-6,CASSHSLNEHYF,TGTGCCAGCAGTCATTCCTTGAACGAGCATTACTTC
NA,TRBD2,TRBJ2-1,TRBV6-5,CTTWSGGEQFF,TGTACCACCTGGAGCGGGGGTGAGCAGTTCTTC
many,TRBD2,TRBJ2-1,TRBV2,CASGPGRVEQFF,TGTGCCAGCGGGCCAGGGAGGGTTGAGCAGTTCTTC
NA,TRBD2,TRBJ2-1,TRBV5-1,CASSTGTSSCSYNEQFF,TGCGCCAGCAGCACGGGGACTAGCAGCTGCTCCTACAATGAGCAGTTCTTC
NA,TRBD2,TRBJ2-1,TRBV6-6,CASSYIGGSSYNGQFF,TGTGCCAGCAGTTACATCGGCGGGAGCTCCTACAATGGACAGTTCTTC
many,TRBD2,TRBJ2-7,TRBV5-1,CASSFRTSVTGGSYEQYF,TGCGCCAGCAGCTTCAGGACTAGCGTAACTGGGGGAAGCTACGAGCAGTACTTC
once,NA,TRBJ1-2,TRBV29-1,CSADQGEDYGYTF,TGCAGCGCCGACCAGGGAGAGGACTATGGCTACACCTTC
NA,NA,TRBJ2-7,TRBV11-2,CASSLDHRAPYDQYF,TGTGCCAGCAGCTTAGATCACAGGGCCCCCTACGATCAGTACTTC
NA,TRBD2,TRBJ2-7,TRBV28,CASSLCGGSMVEQYF,TGTGCCAGCAGTTTATGTGGCGGGAGCATGGTTGAGCAGTACTTC
NA,NA,TRBJ1-5,TRBV6-1,CASSEGQGLNQSQHF,TGTGCCAGCAGTGAAGGGCAGGGCCTAAATCAGTCCCAGCATTTT
NA,NA,TRBJ1-5,TRBV12-3/TRBV12-4,CANTRDTEISQPQHF,TGTGCCAACACCCGGGACACCGAAATAAGTCAGCCCCAGCATTTT
NA,NA,TRBJ2-4,TRBV28,CASRRNLENIHYF,TGTGCCAGCAGACGCAATCTGGAAAACATACATTACTTC
NA,NA,TRBJ2-1,TRBV14,CASTAVVGWVSNEQFF,TGTGCCAGCACTGCCGTAGTGGGATGGGTAAGCAATGAGCAGTTCTTT
NA,NA,TRBJ2-5,TRBV11-2,CASGKGLQETQYF,TGTGCGAGCGGAAAGGGGCTGCAAGAGACCCAATACTTC
few,TRBD1,TRBJ1-1,TRBV6-5,CASSRTGETEAFF,TGTGCCAGCAGTAGGACAGGGGAAACAGAAGCTTTCTTT
NA,TRBD2,TRBJ2-7,TRBV7-8,CASRRLAVGDYEQYF,TGTGCCAGCAGGAGACTAGCGGTAGGGGACTACGAGCAGTACTTC
NA,NA,TRBJ2-1,TRBV14,CASSTVTGWVNNQQFF,TGTGCCAGCAGTACCGTAACGGGATGGGTAAACAATCAGCAGTTCTTC
NA,NA,TRBJ2-3,TRBV7-8,CASSYGVADNTDTQYF,TGTGCCAGCAGCTACGGAGTAGCGGACAACACAGATACGCAGTATTTT
NA,NA,TRBJ2-5,TRBV5-1,CASSPDSRSQETHYF,TGCGCCAGCAGTCCGGATAGCCGGAGTCAAGAGACCCATTACTTC
NA,NA,TRBJ2-5,TRBV6-5,CASYPGAETQYF,TGTGCCAGTTACCCGGGGGCGGAGACCCAGTACTTC